What follows are 28 T cell receptor beta chains derived from one specimen sequenced in a study of blood T cells in healthy people across ages. With a J-beta primer mix and a sample-barcoded 5' primer, a second PCR ran about 7 to 11 cycles. TCRdb fed the 5' RACE reads into MiXCR, producing one record per CDR3 protein. This sample has roughly 680,000 distinct CDR3 sequences, with 49% found just once. Input material: blood. The receptors stem from a woman aged 55 to 70 in good health.

The table lists this clonotype with a few counts. The rearrangement joins TRBV10-3 to TRBJ1-6; 7 bases are a match to TRBD1. The CDR3 is 13 residues long. After removal of 7 bases from V and 7 bases from J, the junction contained 4 bases not matched to a gene. Germline V gene lookup returns CDR1 ENHRY and CDR2 SYGVKD. CDR3 in DNA: TGTGCCATCACGGGACAGCAAAATTCACCCCTCCACTTT. Translating it yields CAITGQQNSPLHF.

This rearrangement joins TRBV28 to TRBJ2-6; weak D call: TRBD1 (5 bases). V lost 2 bases, J lost 0 bases, and 11 bases lay in between. The germline V gene has CDR1 MDHEN and CDR2 SYDVKM. The length of the CDR3 is 17 residues. CDR3 bases: TGTGCCAGCAGTTTAGACAGTTCGGACTCTGGGGCCAACGTCCTGACTTTC. It codes for CASSLDSSDSGANVLTF.

The chain is built from TRBV2 and TRBJ2-1, with D maybe TRBD1 (6 bases). Trimming removed 3 bases at V and 0 bases at J, with 12 bases between. The V gene's germline CDR1 is SNHLY and CDR2 FYNNEI. The CDR3 loop spans 16 amino acids. The CDR3 region is CASSDTGPSSYNEQFF. CDR3 nucleotides: TGTGCCAGCAGTGATACAGGGCCTAGCTCCTACAATGAGCAGTTCTTC.

This clonotype was observed a few times. The V gene is TRBV4-3, the J gene TRBJ2-2, with D possibly being TRBD2 (6 bases). The ends were cut back, 0 bases at V and 10 bases at J, with 12 bases in the middle. This CDR3 spans 14 amino acids. Germline V gives CDR1 LGHNA, CDR2 YSLEER. CDR3 loop: CASSQDKGREELFF. As DNA, the CDR3 is TGCGCCAGCAGCCAAGATAAGGGGCGGGAGGAGCTGTTTTTT.

This clonotype was observed a few times. The chain has TRBV6-1 and TRBJ2-1; tentatively, D is TRBD1 (6 bases). The CDR3 has 13 residues. The germline CDR1 and CDR2 sequences are MNHNS and SASEGT. Trimming cost V 2 bases and J 5 bases, with 7 bases left between them. CDR3 protein: CASSERGNNEQFF. The CDR3 region has the DNA TGTGCCAGCAGTGAAAGGGGGAACAATGAGCAGTTCTTC.

This clonotype was seen only a few times. CDR3 loop: CSVESGTAYNEQYF. The DNA for the CDR3 is TGCAGCGTTGAATCCGGGACTGCCTACAATGAGCAGTACTTC. The V and J genes are TRBV29-1 and TRBJ2-5, with a possible D match to TRBD2 (6 bases). Trimming removed 2 bases at V and 11 bases at J, with 21 bases between. Germline values: CDR1 SQVTM, CDR2 ANQGSEA. This CDR3 is 14 amino acids long.

Worth noting for this clonotype: A much larger clone differs from this one at a single base, so this may be a read error. The rearrangement joins TRBV2 to TRBJ2-4; D remains ambiguous. The CDR3 loop spans 16 amino acids. CDR1 and CDR2 from the germline V gene are SNHLY and FYNNEI. This CDR3 is CASSPDLTLAKNIPYF. The CDR3 DNA sequence: TGTGCCAGCAGTCCAGACCTCACCTTAGCCAAAAACATTCCGTACTTC.

This clonotype was seen more than once but under ten times. The J gene is TRBJ2-5, the V gene TRBV28; no clear D. The germline V gene has CDR1 MDHEN and CDR2 SYDVKM. The CDR3 spans 14 residues. V shed 1 base and J shed 5 bases, with 11 bases lying between them. In DNA, the CDR3 is TGTGCCAGCAGTTTATCGGGCCGGGTGGAGACCCAGTACTTC. The encoded protein is CASSLSGRVETQYF.

This chain connects TRBV7-2 to TRBJ2-4; 7 bases are a match to TRBD1. CDR1 is SGHTA, CDR2 FQGNSA, per germline. The CDR3 consists of 15 residues. Trimming took 4 bases from V and 8 from J; bases not matched to a gene: 11. This CDR3 is CTSSSTQGLGDIQYF. CDR3 bases: TGTACCAGCAGCTCTACACAGGGGTTGGGCGACATTCAGTACTTC.

This clonotype was observed a few times. The chain employs TRBV4-3 and TRBJ2-7; TRBD1 aligns across 7 bases. With 3 bases clipped from V and 2 bases from J, the junction kept 7 bases outside the gene matches. This CDR3 comprises 15 residues. Germline-derived CDR1 and CDR2 are LGHNA and YSLEER. CDR3 in DNA: TGCGCCAGCAGCCAGACCCTCGGGACAGCCTACGAGCAGTACTTC. The encoded protein is CASSQTLGTAYEQYF.

This clonotype has only a few counts. CDR3 in amino acids: CASSLEGSTDTQYF. In DNA form, the CDR3 reads TGTGCCAGCAGCTTAGAGGGGTCCACGGATACGCAGTATTTT. The rearrangement joins TRBV11-3 to TRBJ2-3, with D unresolved. V was clipped by 0 bases and J by 6 bases, with 10 bases between them. The CDR3 totals 14 residues. CDR1 is SGHNT and CDR2 is YENEEA in the germline V gene.

This clonotype appeared a single time. The genes are TRBV5-1 and TRBJ2-1; 8 nucleotides match TRBD2. This CDR3 is 14 amino acids long. Germline V lookup: CDR1 SGHRS, CDR2 YFSETQ. J was trimmed by 5 bases and V by 2 bases; bases with no gene match: 3. The CDR3 loop is CASSFSGTNNEQFF. The CDR3 DNA reads as TGCGCCAGCAGCTTTAGCGGGACGAACAATGAGCAGTTCTTC.

This clonotype appeared once. This rearrangement joins TRBV20-1 to TRBJ1-2, with D unclear. Germline V CDR1 and CDR2: DFQATT, SNEGSKA (reference sequence). This CDR3 is built from 11 residues. The ends were cut back, 4 bases at V and 4 bases at J, with 7 bases in the middle. The CDR3 region has the DNA TGCAGTGCTAAGGACGCCTATGGCTACACCTTC. It yields the protein CSAKDAYGYTF.

This clonotype has only a few counts. The chain is built from TRBV20-1 and TRBJ2-3; TRBD2 matches 7 bases. Per germline, CDR1 DFQATT and CDR2 SNEGSKA (reference sequence). Germline trimming cut 3 bases from V and 2 bases from J; bases unmatched to any gene: 8. The CDR3 covers 15 residues. CDR3: CSASVVAGHTDTQYF. Here the CDR3 DNA reads TGCAGTGCTAGCGTGGTAGCGGGCCACACAGATACGCAGTATTTT.

The gene calls are TRBV20-1 and TRBJ2-3, with 10 positions matching TRBD2. The CDR3 loop spans 15 amino acids. Looked up from germline, CDR1 is DFQATT and CDR2 is SNEGSKA (reference sequence). V dropped 3 bases and J dropped 2; count of bases not matched to a gene: 5. The CDR3 DNA reads TGCAGTGCTAGGACTAGCGGGTTTTTCACAGATACGCAGTATTTT. This translates into CSARTSGFFTDTQYF.

J is TRBJ2-7 and V is TRBV2; 7 bases are shared with TRBD1. The CDR3 loop spans 13 amino acids. V was pared by 6 bases and J by 7 bases, with 9 bases of the junction left unmatched. The germline gives CDR1 SNHLY, CDR2 FYNNEI. The CDR3, as DNA: TGTGCCAGCAGCATCGACAGGGTCGGGGAGCAGTACTTC. Translation: CASSIDRVGEQYF.

This clonotype was detected a few times. This sequence joins TRBV27 and TRBJ2-1; TRBD1 agrees at 7 bases. The germline V gene has CDR1 MNHEY and CDR2 SMNVEV (reference sequence). The CDR3 sequence is 15 residues long. The J segment lost 4 bases and the V segment lost 4 bases, leaving 7 bases of the junction unmatched. The CDR3 sequence: CASSSPRQGYNEQFF. As DNA, the CDR3 is TGTGCCAGCAGTTCTCCGAGACAGGGTTACAATGAGCAGTTCTTC.

This clonotype occurred a few times. The rearrangement joins TRBV3-1 to TRBJ1-6; 8 bases line up with TRBD1. The trim removed 1 base at V and 7 bases at J, leaving 3 bases unmatched. The CDR3 is 15 residues long. CDR1 is LGHDT and CDR2 is YNNKEL in the germline V gene (reference sequence). DNA for the CDR3: TGTGCCAGCAGCCAAGTTGGACAGGGCAATTCACCCCTCCACTTT. This codes for CASSQVGQGNSPLHF.

V and J are TRBV4-3 and TRBJ2-1, with D possibly TRBD1 on 7 matching bases. The CDR3 length is 16 residues. In germline, CDR1 is LGHNA, CDR2 YSLEER. V was cut by 7 bases and J by 7 bases, with 23 bases left in between. The CDR3 region has the DNA TGCGCCAGCACCCAGGTGGGCAGGGGGGATCGGAATGAGCAGTTCTTC. Translated: CASTQVGRGDRNEQFF.

On this clonotype: Mismatch with germline at one junction end may stem from a read error. The chain has TRBV5-1 and TRBJ1-6; D gene uncertain. The germline CDR1 and CDR2 sequences are SGHRS and YFSETQ. This CDR3 has 13 amino acids. CDR3 in DNA: TGCGCCAGCAGCCTTAAGGAGAATTCACCCCCCCACTTT. Protein product: CASSLKENSPPHF.

This clonotype was recorded only once. V gene TRBV28 combines with J gene TRBJ2-1; 7 bases agree with TRBD1. Germline V gene sequence: CDR1 MDHEN, CDR2 SYDVKM. CDR3 length: 14 residues. The V segment lost 9 bases and the J segment 10 bases; nucleotides outside the gene matches: 15. As DNA, the CDR3 is TGTGCCAGTTACGGTGCGATACCGGGACAGGAGCAGTTCTTC. This gives the protein CASYGAIPGQEQFF.

This chain uses TRBV3-1 with TRBJ1-1; D is ambiguous. Trimming stripped 5 bases from V and 4 bases from J, with 8 bases between. This CDR3 has 12 residues. Germline CDR1 is LGHDT and CDR2 is YNNKEL (reference sequence). The CDR3 here is CASSAPGTEAFF. CDR3 nucleotides: TGTGCCAGCAGCGCCCCAGGCACTGAAGCTTTCTTT.

This clonotype was picked up a small number of times. V and J are TRBV29-1 and TRBJ1-2; 9 positions match TRBD1. Germline loops: CDR1 SQVTM, CDR2 ANQGSEA. V was pared by 8 bases and J by 6 bases, with 10 bases of the junction left unmatched. This CDR3 is 13 amino acids long. This CDR3 reads CSSTGTGSDGYTF. The CDR3 nucleotides are TGCAGCTCCACCGGGACAGGGAGTGATGGCTACACCTTC. The complete variable domain, with remaining parts taken from reference TRBV29-1 and TRBJ1-2, reads SAVISQKPSRDICQRGTSLTIQCQVDSQVTMMFWYRQQPGQSLTLIATANQGSEATYESGFVIDKFPISRPNLTFSTLTVSNMSPEDSSIYLCSSTGTGSDGYTFGSGTRLTVV.

The rearrangement links TRBV7-2 to TRBJ2-7, with 10 nucleotides matching TRBD2. CDR1 is SGHTA, CDR2 FQGNSA, per germline. The trim removed 5 bases at V and 0 bases at J, leaving 4 bases unmatched. CDR3 length: 15 amino acids. The chain's CDR3 is CASSTSSGSSYEQYF. Written as DNA, the CDR3 is TGTGCCAGCAGCACTTCTAGCGGGAGCTCCTACGAGCAGTACTTC.

This chain uses TRBV9 with TRBJ2-6, with a tentative D call TRBD2 (5 bases). CDR1 and CDR2 from the germline V gene are SGDLS and YYNGEE. This CDR3 contains 14 residues. The V and J ends lost 2 bases and 2 bases respectively, with 5 bases between them. The CDR3 sequence is CASSVGTGANVLTF. In DNA form, the CDR3 reads TGTGCCAGCAGCGTCGGGACTGGGGCCAACGTCCTGACTTTC.

This sequence joins TRBV18 and TRBJ2-5, with a weak D call TRBD2 (6 bases). Germline lookup yields CDR1 KGHSH and CDR2 LQKENI. CDR3 size: 14 residues. V lost 3 bases and J lost 3, with 11 bases in between. As DNA, the CDR3 is TGTGCCAGCTCACCGGCTAGCGCTGAAGAGACCCAGTACTTC. It encodes CASSPASAEETQYF.

This clonotype has more than one count but fewer than ten. The chain carries TRBV28 and TRBJ2-1; TRBD2 is a possible D gene (5 bases). Germline CDR1 and CDR2: MDHEN and SYDVKM. The CDR3 is 14 residues long. Trimming pared 2 bases from V and 4 bases from J, leaving 9 bases between. CDR3 sequence (DNA): TGTGCCAGCAGTTTAGGGCGGGTTTACAATGAGCAGTTCTTC. Encoded protein: CASSLGRVYNEQFF.

The table lists this clonotype with a few counts. This chain connects TRBV7-2 to TRBJ2-5; no definite D call. CDR1 is SGHTA and CDR2 is FQGNSA in the germline V gene. The V end was cut by 4 bases, the J end by 6 bases, with 9 bases between. This CDR3 comprises 12 residues. DNA for the CDR3: TGTGCCAGCAGCTCCCCCCGGCAGACCCAGTACTTC. This codes for CASSSPRQTQYF.